Sequencing of this T cell receptor beta chain was carried out in a study of T cells expressing NK-cell markers. Study observations and caveats: Dominant NKG2C+ clonotype frequencies of roughly 1.0-7.0% of CD8+ T cells were measured in about 6 donors.

No DNA is given; TCRdb re-called the 5' RACE reads and lists each CDR3 protein once. The listing records 550,000 or so distinct CDR3 sequences. Comments on this clonotype: Its antigen is as yet unknown.

This CDR3 spans 14 amino acids. Germline CDR1 reads SGDLS; CDR2 reads YYNGEE. This TCR derives from a man aged 18-30 years in good health. Sample: blood T cells: a sorted CD56 or NKG2C T cell subset, CD4+ or CD8+ T cells, or bulk PBMC T cells (not recorded which). The V gene is TRBV9, the J gene TRBJ2-2; the D gene TCRdb calls, TRBD1, cannot be checked with no DNA. The CDR3 loop is CASSPDWGTGELFF.